These T cell receptor beta chains were read from a single sample in a study of shared clonotypes between healthy human individuals. Generated by immunoSEQ multiplex PCR, the TCRdb table keeps only in-frame clones and is missing some. The table includes hundreds of thousands of clones, 95% to 98% detected once. Sequencing input: naive CD4+ T cells sorted from blood. These TCRs come from a woman in her thirties in good health. Each CDR3 is given with its conserved first and last residue. A D gene is named only where the DNA matches it firmly. Only some rows state a clone size, as once, few, many or a class for expanded clones.

>.|TRBV18|TRBJ2-2|.
CASSPVLANTGELFF
TGTGCCAGCTCACCAGTGCTCGCGAACACCGGGGAGCTGTTTTTT
>.|TRBV5-4|TRBJ2-7|TRBD1
CASSPGQPLYEQYF
TGTGCCAGCAGCCCGGGACAGCCCCTTTACGAGCAGTACTTC
>.|TRBV7-9|TRBJ1-6|.
CASSLLLGSYNSPLHF
TGTGCCAGCAGCTTATTATTGGGGAGTTATAATTCACCCCTCCACTTT
>few|TRBV7-2|TRBJ2-5|.
CASRPILRETQYF
TGTGCCAGCAGACCCATCTTGAGAGAGACCCAGTACTTC
>.|TRBV19|TRBJ2-3|TRBD2
CASSEREGFLTDTQYF
TGTGCCAGTAGCGAGCGGGAGGGTTTTCTAACAGATACGCAGTATTTT
>.|TRBV18|TRBJ2-7|.
CASSPTVPYEQYF
TGTGCCAGCTCACCAACGGTCCCCTACGAGCAGTACTTC
>.|TRBV2|TRBJ2-1|TRBD1
CASRADRGLNNEQFF
TGTGCCAGCAGGGCGGACAGGGGGCTAAACAATGAGCAGTTCTTC
>.|TRBV18|TRBJ1-4|TRBD1
CASSAGDSHEKLFF
TGTGCCAGCTCAGCCGGGGACAGTCATGAAAAACTGTTTTTT
>.|TRBV10-3|TRBJ2-5|TRBD2
CAISEGTSVETQYF
TGTGCCATCAGTGAAGGGACTAGCGTAGAGACCCAGTACTTC
>.|TRBV19|TRBJ2-5|TRBD2
CASSRGPGGVGTQYF
TGTGCCAGTAGTAGGGGGCCGGGAGGGGTTGGGACCCAGTACTTC
>.|TRBV2|TRBJ2-3|.
CASSLTGWQYF
TGTGCCAGCAGTCTGACCGGATGGCAGTATTTT
>.|TRBV2|TRBJ1-1|.
CASGEDLNTEAFF
TGTGCCAGCGGTGAAGACCTGAACACTGAAGCTTTCTTT
>.|TRBV5-1|TRBJ2-7|TRBD2
CASSLRSGRASYEQYF
TGCGCCAGCAGCTTGCGCAGCGGGAGGGCCTCCTACGAGCAGTACTTC
>.|TRBV9|TRBJ1-2|.
CASSPTTVDYGYTF
TGTGCCAGCAGCCCAACGACAGTAGACTATGGCTACACCTTC
>few|TRBV9|TRBJ2-7|.
CASSPRVLTSMGYEQYF
TGTGCCAGCAGCCCCCGCGTGTTAACAAGTATGGGCTACGAGCAGTACTTC
>.|TRBV5-1|TRBJ2-1|.
CASRRGSAGYLDEQFF
TGCGCCAGCAGGCGTGGAAGTGCAGGGTATTTGGATGAGCAGTTCTTC
>once|TRBV7-9|TRBJ2-3|TRBD2
CASSLVRTSGSREDTQYF
TGTGCCAGCAGCTTAGTTCGGACTAGCGGGAGTAGGGAGGATACGCAGTATTTT
>.|TRBV7-2|TRBJ2-5|.
CASNPLETQYF
TGTGCCAGCAACCCTTTAGAGACCCAGTACTTC
>.|TRBV5-4|TRBJ1-1|.
CASSPGTFGTEAFF
TGTGCCAGCAGCCCGGGGACCTTCGGCACTGAAGCTTTCTTT
>.|TRBV5-6|TRBJ2-2|TRBD2
CASSGKREGNQNTGELFF
TGTGCCAGCAGCGGCAAGCGGGAGGGAAACCAGAACACCGGGGAGCTGTTTTTT
>.|TRBV7-2|TRBJ2-7|TRBD2
CASGAGAGPSYEQYF
TGTGCCAGCGGAGCGGGGGCAGGGCCCTCCTACGAGCAGTACTTC
>.|TRBV7-6|TRBJ2-7|TRBD2
CASSLGSPSGNSYEQYF
TGTGCCAGCAGCTTAGGGAGTCCTAGCGGGAACTCCTACGAGCAGTACTTC
>.|TRBV4-1|TRBJ1-5|.
CASSQGGHTWAQPQHF
TGCGCCAGCAGCCAAGGCGGACATACGTGGGCTCAGCCCCAGCATTTT
>.|TRBV28|TRBJ2-1|.
CASPPPGHPYNEQFF
TGTGCCAGCCCCCCTCCGGGACATCCCTACAATGAGCAGTTCTTC
>.|TRBV5-4|TRBJ2-3|.
CASSWEWDRTDTQYF
TGTGCCAGCAGCTGGGAGTGGGATCGCACAGATACGCAGTATTTT
>.|TRBV11-2|TRBJ1-2|.
CASRPGKNYGYTF
TGTGCCAGCAGGCCCGGGAAAAACTATGGCTACACCTTC
>.|TRBV2|TRBJ2-1|TRBD2
CASSGTSGRPGYNEQFF
TGTGCCAGCAGTGGGACTAGCGGGAGGCCGGGTTACAATGAGCAGTTCTTC
>.|TRBV5-4|TRBJ2-1|.
CASSLAANHQFF
TGTGCCAGCAGCTTAGCGGCTAACCATCAGTTCTTC
>.|TRBV20-1|TRBJ2-1|.
CSARGNNEQFF
TGCAGTGCTAGAGGGAACAATGAGCAGTTCTTC
>once|TRBV5-3|TRBJ1-5|.
CARSLSRDPLKQPQHF
TGTGCCAGAAGCTTGTCCAGGGACCCACTCAAACAGCCCCAGCATTTT
>.|TRBV28|TRBJ2-3|.
CASRLPWESSTDTQYF
TGTGCCAGCAGATTGCCGTGGGAATCTAGCACAGATACGCAGTATTTT
>.|TRBV28|TRBJ2-3|.
CASSPLLRTAPSTDTQYF
TGTGCCAGCAGCCCCCTTCTTAGGACAGCTCCTTCCACAGATACGCAGTATTTT
>.|TRBV7-3|TRBJ1-1|.
CASSLIGVSEAFF
TGTGCCAGCAGCTTAATCGGGGTATCTGAAGCTTTCTTT
>.|TRBV6-5|TRBJ2-7|.
CASSYDRERYEQYF
TGTGCCAGCAGTTACGACCGGGAGAGGTACGAGCAGTACTTC
>.|TRBV19|TRBJ2-3|TRBD1
CASSRDRGTDTQYF
TGTGCCAGTAGCCGGGACAGGGGCACAGATACGCAGTATTTT
>.|TRBV5-1|TRBJ1-4|.
CASSEGLDGEKLFF
TGCGCCAGCAGCGAAGGACTAGACGGAGAAAAACTGTTTTTT
>.|TRBV29-1|TRBJ1-1|.
CSVVTNRDKGEAFF
TGCAGCGTCGTAACAAACAGGGATAAGGGTGAAGCTTTCTTT
>.|TRBV30|TRBJ1-1|.
CAWSAGGRAFF
TGTGCCTGGAGTGCCGGCGGACGGGCTTTCTTT
>.|TRBV28|TRBJ2-7|TRBD1
CASSSAGQGLDEQYF
TGTGCCAGCAGTTCTGCGGGACAGGGTCTCGACGAGCAGTACTTC
>.|TRBV2|TRBJ2-1|.
CASREPGLYNEQFF
TGTGCCAGCAGGGAACCGGGACTTTACAATGAGCAGTTCTTC
>.|TRBV6-5|TRBJ2-3|.
CASSFEGSTDTQYF
TGTGCCAGCAGTTTCGAGGGCAGCACAGATACGCAGTATTTT
>.|TRBV7-8|TRBJ2-1|TRBD1
CASSLAIGQGFGEQFF
TGTGCCAGCAGCTTAGCTATAGGACAGGGTTTCGGTGAGCAGTTCTTC
>.|TRBV6-1|TRBJ1-1|TRBD1
CASSRQGRNTEAFF
TGTGCCAGCAGCAGACAGGGACGGAACACTGAAGCTTTCTTT
>.|TRBV6-1|TRBJ1-3|TRBD1
CASSPGGGRDTIYF
TGTGCCAGCAGTCCAGGGGGCGGGAGGGACACCATATATTTT
>.|TRBV15|TRBJ2-7|.
CATSRDRGTPSSYEQYF
TGTGCCACCAGCAGAGATAGGGGCACCCCGAGCTCCTACGAGCAGTACTTC
>.|TRBV7-9|TRBJ1-1|.
CASSLEGSITEAFF
TGTGCCAGCAGCTTAGAGGGGAGTATTACTGAAGCTTTCTTT
>.|TRBV28|TRBJ1-2|TRBD1
CASRARGQGNYGYTF
TGTGCCAGCAGGGCTAGGGGACAGGGAAACTATGGCTACACCTTC
>.|TRBV7-9|TRBJ2-5|TRBD2
CASSTLRTRMNQETQYF
TGTGCCAGCAGCACACTTCGGACTAGGATGAACCAAGAGACCCAGTACTTC
>.|TRBV25-1|TRBJ1-2|TRBD1
CASSELGGTGVAGYGYTF
TGTGCCAGCAGTGAATTAGGTGGAACAGGGGTCGCTGGGTATGGCTACACCTTC
>.|TRBV5-4|TRBJ2-1|TRBD2
CASSLFSGVRDEQFF
TGTGCCAGCAGCTTGTTCAGCGGGGTTAGGGATGAGCAGTTCTTC
>.|TRBV28|TRBJ2-7|.
CASKPSGTGSLAGDF
TGTGCCAGCAAACCATCAGGGACAGGGTCCCTAGCGGGGGACTTC
>.|TRBV28|TRBJ1-2|.
CASSSPGYYGYTF
TGTGCCAGCAGTTCCCCAGGGTATTATGGCTACACCTTC
>.|TRBV5-1|TRBJ2-7|.
CASSLIAQGDEEQYF
TGCGCCAGCAGCTTGATTGCACAGGGTGATGAAGAGCAGTACTTC
>once|TRBV7-9|TRBJ2-3|.
CASSLVRPGDTQYF
TGTGCCAGCAGCCTGGTCCGTCCCGGAGATACGCAGTATTTT
>once|TRBV4-1|TRBJ2-1|.
CASSHPVRTVVYNEQFF
TGCGCCAGCAGCCACCCCGTGCGTACGGTCGTCTACAATGAGCAGTTCTTC